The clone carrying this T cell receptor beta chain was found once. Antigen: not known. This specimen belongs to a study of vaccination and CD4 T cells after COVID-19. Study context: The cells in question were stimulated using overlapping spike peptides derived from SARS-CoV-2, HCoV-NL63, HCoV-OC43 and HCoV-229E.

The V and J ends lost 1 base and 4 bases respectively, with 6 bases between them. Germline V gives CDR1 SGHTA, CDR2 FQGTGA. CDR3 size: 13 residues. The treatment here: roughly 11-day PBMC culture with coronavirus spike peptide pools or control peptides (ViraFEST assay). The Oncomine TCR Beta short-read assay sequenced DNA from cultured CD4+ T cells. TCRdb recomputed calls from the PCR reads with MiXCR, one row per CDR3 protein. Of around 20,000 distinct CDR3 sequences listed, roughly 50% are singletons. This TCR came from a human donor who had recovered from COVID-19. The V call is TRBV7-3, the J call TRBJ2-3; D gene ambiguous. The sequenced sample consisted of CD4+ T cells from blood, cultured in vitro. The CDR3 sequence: CASSLSGSDTQYF. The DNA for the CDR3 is TGTGCCAGCAGCTTAAGTGGGTCAGATACGCAGTATTTT. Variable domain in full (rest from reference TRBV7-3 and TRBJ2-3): GAGVSQTPSNKVTEKGKYVELRCDPISGHTALYWYRQSLGQGPEFLIYFQGTGAADDSGLPNDRFFAVRPEGSVSTLKIQRTERGDSAVYLCASSLSGSDTQYFGPGTRLTVL.